This TCR beta chain was retrieved from a study of technical replicates of blood from four donors. Generated by immunoSEQ multiplex PCR, the TCRdb table keeps only in-frame clones and is missing some. The sample lists about 97,000 clones; about 95% were seen once. CDR1 is SGDLS and CDR2 is YYNGEE in the germline V gene. V was pared by 5 bases and J by 5 bases, with 8 bases of the junction left unmatched. There are 14 residues in the CDR3. The chain carries TRBV9 and TRBJ2-5; TRBD2 matches at 8 bases. The sequenced sample consisted of T cells isolated from PBMCs. This sequence was found in a human donor in good health. CDR3 region: CASSQVPGGETQYF. Written as DNA, the CDR3 is TGTGCCAGCAGTCAGGTCCCGGGAGGGGAGACCCAGTACTTC.